This T cell receptor (beta chain) was recovered during a study of T cell responses to AZD1222 COVID-19 vaccine. Notes on the study in general: The number of AZD1222 recipients seropositive at baseline was only 6 or 7.

Remarks on this clone: Its antigen is unidentified.

The length of the CDR3 is 13 residues. Germline-derived CDR1 and CDR2 are LNHDA and SQIVND (reference sequence). V was trimmed by 5 bases and J by 4 bases, leaving 9 bases between them. Sequencing was performed with immunoSEQ multiplex PCR; in TCRdb, only in-frame clones are kept and a portion is missing. Here the sample spans under 110,000 clones, about 90% being singletons. J is TRBJ2-1 and V is TRBV19; D is possibly TRBD1 (6 bases). Here the sequenced sample was peripheral blood, taken 28 days after the second AZD1222 dose. This receptor was taken from an adult who received the AZD1222 COVID-19 vaccine. Here the CDR3 reads CASSPGQYNEQFF. In DNA, the CDR3 is TGTGCCAGTAGTCCAGGACAGTACAATGAGCAGTTCTTC.